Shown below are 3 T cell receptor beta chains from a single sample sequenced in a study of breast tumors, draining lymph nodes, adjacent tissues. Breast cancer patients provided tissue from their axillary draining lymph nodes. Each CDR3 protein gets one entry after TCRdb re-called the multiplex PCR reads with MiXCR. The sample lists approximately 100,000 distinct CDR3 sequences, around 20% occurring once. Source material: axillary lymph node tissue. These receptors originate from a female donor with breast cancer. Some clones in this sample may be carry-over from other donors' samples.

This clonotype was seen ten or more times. This CDR3 reads CASSVGSGGETQYF. In nucleotides, the CDR3 is TGTGCCAGCAGCGTAGGTTCCGGAGGGGAGACCCAGTACTTC. The chain carries TRBV9 and TRBJ2-5; possible D gene TRBD2, 6 bases. Trimming pared 0 bases from V and 5 bases from J, leaving 11 bases between. The CDR3 is made up of 14 amino acids. Germline lookup yields CDR1 SGDLS and CDR2 YYNGEE.

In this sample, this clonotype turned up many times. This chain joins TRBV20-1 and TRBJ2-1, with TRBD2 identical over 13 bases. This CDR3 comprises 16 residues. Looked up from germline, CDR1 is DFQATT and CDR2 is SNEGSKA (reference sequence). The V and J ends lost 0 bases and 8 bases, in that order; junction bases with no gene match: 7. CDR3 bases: TGCAGTGCTAGAGATGGGACTAGCGGGACTTGGGATGAGCAGTTCTTC. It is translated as CSARDGTSGTWDEQFF.

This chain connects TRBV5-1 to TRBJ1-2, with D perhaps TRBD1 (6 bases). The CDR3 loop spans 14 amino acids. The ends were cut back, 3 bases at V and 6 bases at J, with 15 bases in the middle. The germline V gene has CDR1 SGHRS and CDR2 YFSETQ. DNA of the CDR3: TGCGCCAGCAGCTGGGTCAGACAGGTAGATGGCTACACCTTC. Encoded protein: CASSWVRQVDGYTF.